Included here is one T cell receptor (beta chain) sequence, with context. The CDR3 totals 16 residues. The germline V and J ends were trimmed by 1 base and 2 bases, with 15 bases remaining between them. Germline CDR1 and CDR2: SGHRS and YFSETQ. This specimen belongs to a study of control samples from healthy donors and cancer patients. Assay: immunoSEQ multiplex PCR; the TCRdb copy retains only in-frame clones and omits some. This sample has 110,000 to 150,000 clones, with around 90% found just once. The source is a man younger than 45 in good health. The chain couples TRBV5-1 to TRBJ2-5, with D tentatively TRBD2 (6 bases). The sequencing sample was made of blood. CDR3 region: CASSLFPRGAQETQYF. The CDR3, as DNA: TGCGCCAGCAGCTTGTTCCCCCGCGGGGCACAAGAGACCCAGTACTTC.